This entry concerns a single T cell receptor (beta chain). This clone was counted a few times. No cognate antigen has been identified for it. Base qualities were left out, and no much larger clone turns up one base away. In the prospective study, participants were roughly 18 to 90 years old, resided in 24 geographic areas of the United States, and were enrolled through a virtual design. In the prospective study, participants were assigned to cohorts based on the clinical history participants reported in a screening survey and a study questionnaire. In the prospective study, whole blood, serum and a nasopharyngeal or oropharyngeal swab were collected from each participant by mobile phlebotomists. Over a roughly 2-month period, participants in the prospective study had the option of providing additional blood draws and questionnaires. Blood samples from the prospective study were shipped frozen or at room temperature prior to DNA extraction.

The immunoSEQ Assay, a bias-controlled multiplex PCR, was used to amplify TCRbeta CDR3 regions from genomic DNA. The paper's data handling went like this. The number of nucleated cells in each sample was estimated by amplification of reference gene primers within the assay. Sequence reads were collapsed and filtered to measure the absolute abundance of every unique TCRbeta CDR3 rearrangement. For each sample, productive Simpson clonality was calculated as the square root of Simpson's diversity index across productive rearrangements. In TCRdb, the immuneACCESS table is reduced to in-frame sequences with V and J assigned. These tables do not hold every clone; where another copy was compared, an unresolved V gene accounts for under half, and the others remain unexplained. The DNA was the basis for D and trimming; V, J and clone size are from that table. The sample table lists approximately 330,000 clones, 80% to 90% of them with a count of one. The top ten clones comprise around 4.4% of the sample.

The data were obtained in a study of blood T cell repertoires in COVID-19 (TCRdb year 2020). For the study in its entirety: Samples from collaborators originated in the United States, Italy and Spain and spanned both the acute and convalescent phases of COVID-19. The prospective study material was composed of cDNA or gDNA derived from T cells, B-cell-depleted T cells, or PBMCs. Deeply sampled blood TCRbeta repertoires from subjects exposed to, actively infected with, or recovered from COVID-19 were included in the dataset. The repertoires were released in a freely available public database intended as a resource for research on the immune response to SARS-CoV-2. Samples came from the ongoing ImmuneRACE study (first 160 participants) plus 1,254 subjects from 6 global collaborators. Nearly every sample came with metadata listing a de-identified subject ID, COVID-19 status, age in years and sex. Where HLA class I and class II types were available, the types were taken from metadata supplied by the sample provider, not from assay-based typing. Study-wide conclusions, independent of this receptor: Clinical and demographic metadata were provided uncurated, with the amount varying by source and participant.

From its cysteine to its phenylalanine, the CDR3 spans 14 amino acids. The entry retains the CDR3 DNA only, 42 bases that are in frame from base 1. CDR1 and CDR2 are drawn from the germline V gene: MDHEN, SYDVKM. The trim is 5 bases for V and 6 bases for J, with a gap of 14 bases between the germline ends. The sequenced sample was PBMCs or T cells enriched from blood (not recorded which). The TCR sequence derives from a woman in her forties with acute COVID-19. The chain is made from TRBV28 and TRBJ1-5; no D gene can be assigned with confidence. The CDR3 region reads CASSRVERSQPQHF. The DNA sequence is TGTGCCAGCAGTCGAGTGGAGCGCAGTCAGCCCCAGCATTTT.